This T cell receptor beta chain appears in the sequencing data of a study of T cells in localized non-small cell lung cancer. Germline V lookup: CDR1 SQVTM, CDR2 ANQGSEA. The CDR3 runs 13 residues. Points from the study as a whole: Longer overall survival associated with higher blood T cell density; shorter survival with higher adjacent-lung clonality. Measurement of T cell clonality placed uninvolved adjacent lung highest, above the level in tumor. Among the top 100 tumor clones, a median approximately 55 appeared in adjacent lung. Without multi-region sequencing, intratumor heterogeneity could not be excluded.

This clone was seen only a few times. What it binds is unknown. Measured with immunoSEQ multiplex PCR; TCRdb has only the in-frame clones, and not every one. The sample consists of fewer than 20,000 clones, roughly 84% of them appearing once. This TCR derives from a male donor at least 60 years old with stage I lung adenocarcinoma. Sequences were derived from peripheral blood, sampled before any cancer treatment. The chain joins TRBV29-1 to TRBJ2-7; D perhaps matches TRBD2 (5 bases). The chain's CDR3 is CTPRRAAPYEQYF. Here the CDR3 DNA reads TGCACCCCGAGGAGAGCGGCCCCCTACGAGCAGTACTTC.